The present T cell receptor beta chain was sequenced within a study of T cell repertoires in cytomegalovirus infection. At the level of the study: Public TCR beta signatures were indicative of both CMV infection and a matching HLA type. Study findings and constraints: Dominant in the ex vivo response were TCR beta clonotypes restricted by HLA-C and specific for CMV. Cumulative public TCR beta family frequency identified CMV carriers with the relevant HLA.

Germline assignment: CDR1 SQVTM and CDR2 ANQGSEA. The CDR3 loop spans 10 amino acids. Trimming removed 7 bases from V and 4 bases from J, with 7 bases in between. TCRdb used MiXCR to reprocess the reads, holding one entry per CDR3 protein. The sample records approximately 630,000 distinct CDR3 sequences, approximately 24% being singletons. This clonotype was seen a handful of times. What it recognizes is unknown. The clonotype was recovered from a human donor in good health (CMV status not recorded). Some clones in this sample may be carry-over from other donors' samples. Sequences were obtained from CD8+ T cells from PBMCs. The chain couples TRBV29-1 to TRBJ1-1; no reliable D call. CDR3 in amino acids: CSAGRTEAFF. In DNA form, the CDR3 reads TGCAGCGCCGGGCGCACTGAAGCTTTCTTT.